This T cell receptor beta chain stems from a study of prognosis after radiotherapy for stage I lung cancer. Overall study: At a biologically effective dose of at least 100 Gy and in 3 to 5 fractions, SBRT was the radiotherapy delivered.

A remark on this clonotype: As yet, its antigen is unknown.

The authors amplified TCR beta CDR3 from genomic DNA using two-round multiplex PCR. Primers were specific to each TRBV and TRBJ gene in first-round PCR. Universal primers were used in the second PCR round. One entry per CDR3 protein, called by TCRdb with MiXCR from the multiplex PCR reads. The table has over 15,000 distinct CDR3 sequences, 35% to 45% seen once. Trimming removed 3 bases from V and 6 bases from J, with 21 bases in between. The CDR3 contains 16 residues. Looked up from germline, CDR1 is SGDLS and CDR2 is YYNGEE. Study-level points and caveats: Clone counts measured for unique TCRs fell after stereotactic body radiation therapy, median around 9,500 versus 6,500.

A volume of approximately 6.5 milliliters of peripheral blood was collected by draw at each of two time points. This receptor was identified in a donor aged 50 or older with non-small cell lung cancer. The sequenced sample was PBMCs, obtained before or after stereotactic body radiation therapy (not recorded which). The chain employs TRBV9 and TRBJ2-5; maybe TRBD1 (6 bases). CDR3 region: CASSDSHRVSVKTQYF. In DNA, the CDR3 is TGTGCCAGCAGCGATAGTCACAGGGTGTCCGTGAAGACCCAGTACTTC.